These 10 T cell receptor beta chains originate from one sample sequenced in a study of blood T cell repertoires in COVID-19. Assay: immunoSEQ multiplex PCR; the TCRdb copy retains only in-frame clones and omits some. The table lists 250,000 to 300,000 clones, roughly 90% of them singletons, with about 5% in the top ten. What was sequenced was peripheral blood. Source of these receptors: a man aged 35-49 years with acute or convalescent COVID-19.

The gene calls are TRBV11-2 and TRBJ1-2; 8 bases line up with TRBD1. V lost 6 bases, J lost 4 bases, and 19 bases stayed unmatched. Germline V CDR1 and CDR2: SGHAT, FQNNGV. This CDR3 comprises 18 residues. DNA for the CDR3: TGTGCCAGCAGTGGAAATCAATTAGGACAGGGACGGTTCTATGGCTACACCTTC. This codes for CASSGNQLGQGRFYGYTF.

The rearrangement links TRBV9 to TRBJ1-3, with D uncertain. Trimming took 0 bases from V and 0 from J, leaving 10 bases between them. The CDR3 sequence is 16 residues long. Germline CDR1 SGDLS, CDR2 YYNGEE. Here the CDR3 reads CASSVGAATSGNTIYF. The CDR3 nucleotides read TGTGCCAGCAGCGTAGGGGCCGCAACCTCTGGAAACACCATATATTTT.

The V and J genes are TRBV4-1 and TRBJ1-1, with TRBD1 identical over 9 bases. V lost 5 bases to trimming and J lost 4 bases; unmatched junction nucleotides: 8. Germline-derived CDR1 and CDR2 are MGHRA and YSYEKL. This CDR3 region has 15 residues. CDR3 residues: CASSVTGTGPTEAFF. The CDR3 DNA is TGCGCCAGCAGCGTTACCGGGACAGGGCCCACTGAAGCTTTCTTT.

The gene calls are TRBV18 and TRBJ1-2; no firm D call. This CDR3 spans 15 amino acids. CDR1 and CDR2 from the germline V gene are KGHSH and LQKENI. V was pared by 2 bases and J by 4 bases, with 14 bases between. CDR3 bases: TGTGCCAGCTCACCATTAGCCCTAGACGGCTATGGCTACACCTTC. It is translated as CASSPLALDGYGYTF.

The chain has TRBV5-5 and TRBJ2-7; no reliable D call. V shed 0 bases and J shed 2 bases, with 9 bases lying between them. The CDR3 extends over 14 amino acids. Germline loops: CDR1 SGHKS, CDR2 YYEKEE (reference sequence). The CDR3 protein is CASSLAWQAYEQYF. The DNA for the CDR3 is TGTGCCAGCAGCTTGGCCTGGCAGGCCTACGAGCAGTACTTC. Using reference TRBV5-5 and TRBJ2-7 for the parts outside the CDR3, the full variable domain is DAGVTQSPTHLIKTRGQQVTLRCSPISGHKSVSWYQQVLGQGPQFIFQYYEKEERGRGNFPDRFSARQFPNYSSELNVNALLLGDSALYLCASSLAWQAYEQYFGPGTRLTVT.

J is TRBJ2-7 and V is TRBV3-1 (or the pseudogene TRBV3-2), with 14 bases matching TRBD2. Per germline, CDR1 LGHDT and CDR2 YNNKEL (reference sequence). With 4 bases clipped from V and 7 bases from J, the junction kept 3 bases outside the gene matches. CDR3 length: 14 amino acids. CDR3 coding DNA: TGTGCCAGCAGCCTGGGACTAGCGGGGGTTGAGCAGTACTTC. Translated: CASSLGLAGVEQYF.

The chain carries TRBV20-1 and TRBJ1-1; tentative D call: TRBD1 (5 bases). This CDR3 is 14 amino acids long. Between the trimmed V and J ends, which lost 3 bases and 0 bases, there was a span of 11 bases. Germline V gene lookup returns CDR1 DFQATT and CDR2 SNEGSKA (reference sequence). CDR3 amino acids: CSASKRGVNTEAFF. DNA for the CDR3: TGCAGTGCTAGTAAGCGGGGCGTGAACACTGAAGCTTTCTTT.

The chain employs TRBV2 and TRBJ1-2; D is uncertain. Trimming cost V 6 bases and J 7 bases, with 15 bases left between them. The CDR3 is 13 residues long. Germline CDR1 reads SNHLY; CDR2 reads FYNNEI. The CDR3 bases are TGTGCCAGCAGCGACGAGGGAGGGTCTGGCTACACCTTC. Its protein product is CASSDEGGSGYTF.

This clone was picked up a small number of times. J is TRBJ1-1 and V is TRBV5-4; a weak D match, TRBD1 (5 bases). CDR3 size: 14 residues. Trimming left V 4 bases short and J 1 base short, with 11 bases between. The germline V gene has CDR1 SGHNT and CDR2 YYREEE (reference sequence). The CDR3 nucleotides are TGTGCCAGCAGCCCGGCGGGGGGGAACACTGAAGCTTTCTTT. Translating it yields CASSPAGGNTEAFF.

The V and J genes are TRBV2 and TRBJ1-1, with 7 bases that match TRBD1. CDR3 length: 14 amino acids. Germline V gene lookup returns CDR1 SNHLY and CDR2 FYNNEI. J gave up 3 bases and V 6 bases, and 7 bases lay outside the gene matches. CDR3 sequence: CASSKTGLYTEAFF. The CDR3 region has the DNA TGTGCCAGCAGCAAGACAGGGTTGTACACTGAAGCTTTCTTT. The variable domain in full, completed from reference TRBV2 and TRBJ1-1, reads EPEVTQTPSHQVTQMGQEVILRCVPISNHLYFYWYRQILGQKVEFLVSFYNNEISEKSEIFDDQFSVERPDGSNFTLKIRSTKLEDSAMYFCASSKTGLYTEAFFGQGTRLTVV.